These 30 T cell receptor beta chains came from one sample sequenced in a study of cytomegalovirus exposure and HLA in healthy donors. Primers included in the PCR were 60 Vbeta and 13 Jbeta primers. Some clones are missing from TCRdb's copy, which holds only in-frame ones; the method was immunoSEQ multiplex PCR. The repertoire has 45,000 to 55,000 clones, less than 85% of them found once; the top ten carry 8.1%. Specimen: PBMCs. The origin of the receptors is a man aged 30 to 45 in good health and CMV-seropositive.

This clone has just a few counts. The chain uses TRBV4-1 and TRBJ1-1, with 8 bases aligning to TRBD1. V shed 0 bases, J shed 1 base, and the junction held 1 base outside the gene matches. Germline V gives CDR1 MGHRA, CDR2 YSYEKL. The CDR3 covers 15 residues. CDR3: CASSQDGTGNTEAFF. In nucleotides, the CDR3 is TGCGCCAGCAGCCAAGACGGGACAGGGAACACTGAAGCTTTCTTT.

The chain links TRBV5-4 to TRBJ2-7; D may be TRBD2 (5 bases). V was cut by 4 bases and J by 2 bases, with 7 bases left in between. CDR3 length: 12 amino acids. Germline CDR1 reads SGHNT; CDR2 reads YYREEE (reference sequence). The CDR3 loop reads CASSRDTYEQYF. DNA of the CDR3: TGTGCCAGCAGCCGGGATACCTACGAGCAGTACTTC. Variable domain in full (rest from reference TRBV5-4 and TRBJ2-7): ETGVTQSPTHLIKTRGQQVTLRCSSQSGHNTVSWYQQALGQGPQFIFQYYREEENGRGNFPPRFSGLQFPNYSSELNVNALELDDSALYLCASSRDTYEQYFGPGTRLTVT.

This rearrangement joins TRBV27 to TRBJ1-3, with D hard to call. CDR3 size: 14 residues. Trimming removed 4 bases at V and 6 bases at J, with 13 bases between. In germline, CDR1 is MNHEY, CDR2 SMNVEV (reference sequence). DNA of the CDR3: TGTGCCAGCAGTTCATATGGCGGCGAAAACACCATATATTTT. The encoded protein is CASSSYGGENTIYF.

In nucleotides, the CDR3 is TGTGCCAGCAGCGGAATAGACAGCGCGAACACCGGGGAGCTGTTTTTT. It translates to CASSGIDSANTGELFF. This sequence joins TRBV5-4 and TRBJ2-2, with D possibly being TRBD1 (5 bases). Per germline, CDR1 SGHNT and CDR2 YYREEE (reference sequence). V lost 4 bases and J lost 0, with 13 bases in between. The CDR3 length is 16 residues.

The chain carries TRBV6-1 and TRBJ2-3, with 11 bases matching TRBD1. V was pared by 1 base and J by 4 bases, with 1 base of the junction left unmatched. The CDR3 sequence is 15 residues long. CDR1 MNHNS and CDR2 SASEGT come from the germline V gene. The CDR3 reads CASSEGTGGADTQYF. CDR3 in DNA: TGTGCCAGCAGTGAAGGGACAGGGGGCGCAGATACGCAGTATTTT.

The chain links TRBV20-1 to TRBJ1-4; the D is unclear. The V and J ends lost 3 bases and 8 bases respectively, with 7 bases between them. The V gene's germline CDR1 is DFQATT and CDR2 SNEGSKA (reference sequence). CDR3 length: 11 residues. The DNA of the CDR3 is TGCAGTGCTAGGAGCGGGGAAAAACTGTTTTTT. Translated, it gives CSARSGEKLFF.

The chain links TRBV4-2 to TRBJ1-6; D gene uncertain. The V gene's germline CDR1 is LGHNA and CDR2 YNFKEQ. The CDR3 length is 17 residues. V lost 1 base and J lost 8, with 18 bases in between. The CDR3 here is CASSQVMAGIIYSPLHF. The CDR3 DNA sequence: TGTGCCAGCAGCCAAGTGATGGCAGGTATCATATATTCACCCCTCCACTTT.

The chain combines TRBV30 with TRBJ1-5; perhaps TRBD1 as D (5 bases). Germline assignment: CDR1 GTSNPN and CDR2 SVGIG (reference sequence). CDR3 length equals 12 residues. V dropped 4 bases and J dropped 4 bases, with 8 bases sitting between them. CDR3 bases: TGTGCCTGGAAACAGGTGAATCAGCCCCAGCATTTT. Encoded protein: CAWKQVNQPQHF. Filled out from reference TRBV30 and TRBJ1-5, the complete variable domain reads SQTIHQWPATLVQPVGSPLSLECTVEGTSNPNLYWYRQAAGRGLQLLFYSVGIGQISSEVPQNLSASRPQDRQFILSSKKLLLSDSGFYLCAWKQVNQPQHFGDGTRLSIL.

This rearrangement joins TRBV11-1 to TRBJ1-6; 9 bases match TRBD1. CDR1 SGHAT and CDR2 FQDESV come from the germline V gene (reference sequence). The CDR3 covers 16 residues. J gave up 1 base and V 5 bases, and 3 bases lay outside the gene matches. The DNA for the CDR3 is TGTGCCAGCAGCCCGGGGACAGGGTCCTATAATTCACCCCTCCACTTT. Encoded protein: CASSPGTGSYNSPLHF.

This clone has a single count. This chain uses TRBV15 with TRBJ1-1, with D unclear. The CDR3 has 14 residues. Germline-derived CDR1 and CDR2 are LNHNV and YYDKDF (reference sequence). Deletions cut 0 bases from V and 5 bases from J, with 10 bases between. CDR3 sequence reads: CATSRDISSTEAFF. The CDR3 bases are TGTGCCACCAGCAGAGATATCTCCTCGACTGAAGCTTTCTTT.

The chain recombines TRBV5-6 with TRBJ1-2; D is undetermined. Trimming shortened V by 5 bases and J by 0 bases, and 11 bases separated the two germline ends. The germline gives CDR1 SGHDT, CDR2 YYEEEE. This CDR3 comprises 14 residues. The CDR3 sequence: CASRTRGANYGYTF. The CDR3 DNA reads TGTGCCAGCAGGACCCGCGGGGCTAACTATGGCTACACCTTC. Combining the CDR3 with reference TRBV5-6 and TRBJ1-2 gives the whole variable domain DAGVTQSPTHLIKTRGQQVTLRCSPKSGHDTVSWYQQALGQGPQFIFQYYEEEERQRGNFPDRFSGHQFPNYSSELNVNALLLGDSALYLCASRTRGANYGYTFGSGTRLTVV.

The chain links TRBV27 to TRBJ1-1; D ambiguous. The CDR3 loop spans 14 amino acids. V was shortened by 0 bases and J by 7 bases, with 12 bases between the two germline ends. Germline CDR1 is MNHEY and CDR2 is SMNVEV (reference sequence). CDR3 sequence: CASSLSEKIVEAFF. The CDR3 DNA reads as TGTGCCAGCAGTTTATCCGAGAAGATCGTTGAAGCTTTCTTT.

The chain combines TRBV6-1 with TRBJ1-2; maybe TRBD1 (6 bases). With 7 bases removed from V and 4 bases from J, the gap between germline ends came to 10 bases. The CDR3 consists of 12 residues. Germline-derived CDR1 and CDR2 are MNHNS and SASEGT. The CDR3 DNA follows: TGTGCCAGCACTCTAGGGGGCTATGGCTACACCTTC. Encoded protein: CASTLGGYGYTF.

V gene TRBV4-2 combines with J gene TRBJ1-2; TRBD1 agrees at 9 bases. CDR1 LGHNA and CDR2 YNFKEQ come from the germline V gene. This CDR3 spans 15 amino acids. V trimming: 2 bases; J trimming: 4 bases; junction bases outside the gene matches: 5. The CDR3: CASSQTGTGFYGYTF. CDR3 in DNA: TGTGCCAGCAGCCAAACAGGGACAGGGTTCTATGGCTACACCTTC.

This clone was seen only a few times. The V call is TRBV5-1, the J call TRBJ1-4, with unresolved D. V was cut by 2 bases and J by 4 bases, with 9 bases left in between. This CDR3 is 14 amino acids long. Germline V gene data show CDR1 as SGHRS and CDR2 as YFSETQ. The CDR3 DNA reads as TGCGCCAGCAGCTTACAGTCCCATAATGAAAAACTGTTTTTT. This codes for CASSLQSHNEKLFF.

The rearrangement joins TRBV2 to TRBJ2-2, with TRBD2 identical over 11 bases. Germline assignment: CDR1 SNHLY and CDR2 FYNNEI. The CDR3 is 15 amino acids. V was pared by 5 bases and J by 7 bases, with 6 bases of the junction left unmatched. The CDR3 protein is CASSFSGGAIGELFF. Here the CDR3 DNA reads TGTGCCAGCAGTTTTAGCGGGGGGGCGATCGGGGAGCTGTTTTTT. Full variable domain (remainder filled in from reference TRBV2 and TRBJ2-2): EPEVTQTPSHQVTQMGQEVILRCVPISNHLYFYWYRQILGQKVEFLVSFYNNEISEKSEIFDDQFSVERPDGSNFTLKIRSTKLEDSAMYFCASSFSGGAIGELFFGEGSRLTVL.

This chain joins TRBV5-1 and TRBJ2-7, with D perhaps TRBD2 (6 bases). The CDR3 consists of 13 residues. V was shortened by 4 bases and J by 5 bases, with 13 bases between the two germline ends. CDR1 is SGHRS and CDR2 is YFSETQ in the germline V gene. The CDR3 loop is CASSAQGGHEQYF. Here the CDR3 DNA reads TGCGCCAGCAGCGCTCAGGGAGGACACGAGCAGTACTTC.

The V and J genes are TRBV7-9 and TRBJ2-7; 7 bases agree with TRBD1. CDR1 is SEHNR, CDR2 FQNEAQ, per germline (reference sequence). The CDR3 length is 13 residues. Losses at the gene ends were 5 bases for V and 3 bases for J; bases not matched to a gene: 4. CDR3 sequence reads: CASSRDSIYEQYF. The CDR3 DNA reads TGTGCCAGCAGCCGGGACAGCATCTACGAGCAGTACTTC.

The chain joins TRBV6-4 to TRBJ2-3; 12 nucleotides line up with TRBD2. Germline V gene sequence: CDR1 MRHNA, CDR2 SNTAGT. The V segment lost 3 bases and the J segment 2 bases; nucleotides outside the gene matches: 3. CDR3 length: 16 amino acids. CDR3 protein: CASSEASGGATDTQYF. For the CDR3, the DNA is TGTGCCAGCAGTGAGGCTAGCGGGGGGGCCACAGATACGCAGTATTTT.

This clone showed up just a few times. V gene TRBV2 combines with J gene TRBJ1-1; D call uncertain. Germline V gene sequence: CDR1 SNHLY, CDR2 FYNNEI. Deletions cut 4 bases from V and 6 bases from J, with 12 bases between. CDR3 length equals 13 residues. The CDR3 DNA reads as TGTGCCAGCAGTGTAAGAGGGAGCGCTGAAGCTTTCTTT. This gives the protein CASSVRGSAEAFF.

The chain uses TRBV11-2 and TRBJ1-2; the D gene is possibly TRBD1 (5 bases). The CDR3 consists of 14 residues. Trimming shortened V by 2 bases and J by 6 bases, and 13 bases separated the two germline ends. The germline V gene has CDR1 SGHAT and CDR2 FQNNGV. The CDR3 DNA sequence: TGTGCCAGCAGCTTAATCTTTACAGGAAATGGCTACACCTTC. This sequence encodes CASSLIFTGNGYTF.

The chain recombines TRBV7-8 with TRBJ2-3; 11 bases align to TRBD2. Trimming cost V 6 bases and J 0 bases; bases outside gene matches: 14. CDR3 size: 19 residues. Germline V CDR1 and CDR2: SGHVS, FQNEAQ. The CDR3, as DNA: TGTGCCAGCAGAACACAGGGGACTAGCGGAAAAGGGAGCACAGATACGCAGTATTTT. Amino acids: CASRTQGTSGKGSTDTQYF.

The chain combines TRBV6-5 with TRBJ1-1, with 7 bases fitting TRBD1. The CDR3 runs 15 residues. Germline trimming cut 3 bases from V and 5 bases from J; bases unmatched to any gene: 9. Germline V CDR1 and CDR2: MNHEY, SVGAGI. CDR3 nucleotides: TGTGCCAGCAGTTATTCTTACAGGGGTGATACTGAAGCTTTCTTT. Translating it yields CASSYSYRGDTEAFF.

This rearrangement joins TRBV5-5 to TRBJ2-5, with D maybe TRBD1 (6 bases). This CDR3 spans 15 amino acids. V shed 0 bases and J shed 2 bases, with 11 bases lying between them. Germline V gene lookup returns CDR1 SGHKS and CDR2 YYEKEE (reference sequence). The CDR3 DNA reads as TGTGCCAGCAGCTTGGCTCCCAGGGGTCAAGAGACCCAGTACTTC. Amino acids: CASSLAPRGQETQYF.

V gene TRBV7-3 combines with J gene TRBJ2-1, with 9 bases lining up with TRBD2. Per germline, CDR1 SGHTA and CDR2 FQGTGA. The V and J ends lost 5 bases and 2 bases, in that order; junction bases with no gene match: 4. This CDR3 has 15 amino acids. In nucleotides, the CDR3 is TGTGCCAGCAGCGTTAGCGGGGGCACCTACAATGAGCAGTTCTTC. The encoded protein is CASSVSGGTYNEQFF.

V usage is TRBV6-1 and J usage is TRBJ2-1; D might be TRBD2 (7 bases). Germline values: CDR1 MNHNS, CDR2 SASEGT. The germline V and J ends were trimmed by 8 bases and 8 bases, with 13 bases remaining between them. This CDR3 contains 12 residues. The CDR3 DNA follows: TGTGCCAGCGGGGGGGCCGGGCATGAGCAGTTCTTC. It specifies CASGGAGHEQFF.

The rearrangement joins TRBV2 to TRBJ1-3, with D unresolved. The CDR3 is 14 residues long. V lost 6 bases to trimming and J lost 0 bases, with 9 bases between them. Germline V lookup: CDR1 SNHLY, CDR2 FYNNEI. This CDR3 is CASSPENSGNTIYF. The CDR3 DNA follows: TGTGCCAGCAGCCCTGAGAACTCTGGAAACACCATATATTTT.

The V and J genes are TRBV7-8 and TRBJ2-7, with D perhaps matching TRBD1 (6 bases). The CDR3 runs to 13 residues. Germline-derived CDR1 and CDR2 are SGHVS and FQNEAQ. The germline V and J ends were trimmed by 2 bases and 3 bases, with 8 bases remaining between them. CDR3 amino acids: CASSLKGVYEQYF. CDR3 coding DNA: TGTGCCAGCAGCTTAAAGGGGGTCTACGAGCAGTACTTC. Drawing the rest from reference TRBV7-8 and TRBJ2-7, the complete variable domain is GAGVSQSPRYKVAKRGQDVALRCDPISGHVSLFWYQQALGQGPEFLTYFQNEAQLDKSGLPSDRFFAERPEGSVSTLKIQRTQQEDSAVYLCASSLKGVYEQYFGPGTRLTVT.

The chain is built from TRBV15 and TRBJ1-1, with D tentatively TRBD1 (5 bases). The CDR3 spans 14 residues. Per germline, CDR1 LNHNV and CDR2 YYDKDF (reference sequence). V was cut by 0 bases and J by 4 bases, with 9 bases left in between. The chain's CDR3 is CATSRDPGITEAFF. The CDR3 nucleotides are TGTGCCACCAGCAGAGATCCAGGGATCACTGAAGCTTTCTTT.

The V and J genes are TRBV9 and TRBJ2-2; TRBD1 might be the D (7 bases). CDR1 SGDLS and CDR2 YYNGEE come from the germline V gene. The CDR3 has 15 residues. V lost 3 bases and J 1 base, leaving 10 bases between the germline ends. The CDR3 spells CASSGGDRNTGELFF. The DNA for the CDR3 is TGTGCCAGCAGCGGGGGGGACAGGAACACCGGGGAGCTGTTTTTT.